This TCR beta chain is from a study of T cell changes during pregnancy in multiple sclerosis. The repertoire was sequenced with immunoSEQ multiplex PCR; TCRdb's copy has only in-frame clones and lacks some. The table shows more than 35,000 clones, with more than 70% occurring only once. Unmatched junction bases numbered 1, after V lost 3 bases and J lost 3 bases. The CDR3 is 13 amino acids. CDR1 SGHTA and CDR2 FQGTGA come from the germline V gene. This clonotype was obtained from a female donor in good health, enrolled as a control in a pregnancy study. V gene TRBV7-3 combines with J gene TRBJ2-7; 8 bases are shared with TRBD2. Here the sequenced sample was CD8+ T cells from peripheral blood mononuclear cells, taken after pregnancy. CDR3: CASSLSGGYEQYF. The CDR3, as DNA: TGTGCCAGCAGCTTGAGCGGGGGCTACGAGCAGTACTTC.